Below, 24 T cell receptor beta chains from the same sample are listed, as sequenced in a study of cytotoxic CD8 clonotypes in ibrutinib-treated CLL. Produced via immunoSEQ multiplex PCR; TCRdb's table is partial and in-frame only. The profile shows about 140,000 clones, over 75% of them singletons. The sequencing here drew on PBMCs, taken after 36 months of ibrutinib treatment. The receptors derive from a human donor with chronic lymphocytic leukemia.

V gene TRBV19 combines with J gene TRBJ2-7, with 13 bases fitting TRBD2. This CDR3 comprises 15 residues. Germline CDR1 is LNHDA and CDR2 is SQIVND (reference sequence). The trim removed 5 bases at V and 4 bases at J, leaving 5 bases unmatched. Written as DNA, the CDR3 is TGTGCCAGTAGTGTGGGACTAGCGGGATCTTACGAGCAGTACTTC. Its protein is CASSVGLAGSYEQYF.

This chain uses TRBV30 with TRBJ2-5, with 10 bases aligning to TRBD2. This CDR3 has 17 residues. Germline trimming cut 1 base from V and 2 bases from J; bases unmatched to any gene: 10. The germline gives CDR1 GTSNPN, CDR2 SVGIG (reference sequence). Here the CDR3 reads CAWSGIAGGEGQETQYF. Here the CDR3 DNA reads TGTGCCTGGAGTGGGATAGCGGGGGGCGAGGGGCAAGAGACCCAGTACTTC.

The rearrangement links TRBV12-5 to TRBJ2-3; D gene unclear. Trimming removed 3 bases at V and 0 bases at J, with 7 bases between. The CDR3 runs 14 residues. Germline CDR1 and CDR2: LGHNT and FRNRAP. This chain's CDR3 is CASGFGPSTDTQYF. The CDR3 nucleotides are TGTGCTAGTGGTTTCGGCCCTAGCACAGATACGCAGTATTTT.

The sample holds a few counts of this clone. The chain combines TRBV9 with TRBJ1-2, with unresolved D. CDR3 length equals 15 residues. Per germline, CDR1 SGDLS and CDR2 YYNGEE. The V and J ends lost 0 bases and 0 bases respectively, with 9 bases between them. The CDR3, as DNA: TGTGCCAGCAGCGTAGCGGCCAGCACTAACTATGGCTACACCTTC. It yields the protein CASSVAASTNYGYTF.

This chain joins TRBV14 and TRBJ2-7; no clear D gene. The CDR3 spans 13 residues. V dropped 2 bases and J dropped 4 bases, with 9 bases sitting between them. The germline V gene has CDR1 SGHDN and CDR2 FVKESK. The CDR3 bases are TGTGCCAGCAGCCAAACATACTTTTACGAGCAGTACTTC. It encodes CASSQTYFYEQYF.

This chain uses TRBV29-1 with TRBJ2-5; D is possibly TRBD2 (5 bases). The DNA matches TRBJ2-7 better at its end, which makes the J call doubtful. CDR1 and CDR2 from the germline V gene are SQVTM and ANQGSEA. This CDR3 has 13 amino acids. The CDR3 here is CSVVDGLSYEQYF. The CDR3 region has the DNA TGCAGCGTTGTGGACGGACTCTCCTACGAGCAGTACTTC.

The table lists this clone with a count of one. This chain links TRBV7-7 with TRBJ2-4; D may be TRBD1 (6 bases). The CDR3 length is 13 residues. Trimming removed 3 bases from V and 8 bases from J, with 11 bases in between. Germline assignment: CDR1 SSHAT and CDR2 FNYEAQ (reference sequence). The CDR3 loop is CASSFRRGDIQYF. The CDR3 region has the DNA TGTGCCAGCAGCTTTCGCAGGGGAGACATTCAGTACTTC.

The V gene is TRBV29-1, the J gene TRBJ2-5; D remains ambiguous. The CDR3 covers 9 residues. Looked up from germline, CDR1 is SQVTM and CDR2 is ANQGSEA. The V gene lost 3 bases and the J gene lost 5 bases, with 1 base spanning the gap. CDR3 residues: CSVDETQYF. The CDR3 DNA reads as TGCAGCGTTGACGAGACCCAGTACTTC.

This clone was counted once. CDR3 nucleotides: TGTGCCAGCACTCCGGGACAGAGGGTCTCACCCCTCCACTTT. Protein product: CASTPGQRVSPLHF. The chain employs TRBV28 and TRBJ1-6; 7 nucleotides agree with TRBD1. The V segment lost 7 bases and the J segment 10 bases; nucleotides outside the gene matches: 10. The germline CDR1 and CDR2 sequences are MDHEN and SYDVKM. CDR3 length: 14 amino acids.

The chain uses TRBV9 and TRBJ2-1, with 7 bases identical to TRBD2. The germline V gene has CDR1 SGDLS and CDR2 YYNGEE. The J segment lost 0 bases and the V segment lost 0 bases, leaving 3 bases of the junction unmatched. The CDR3 is made up of 16 amino acids. DNA of the CDR3: TGTGCCAGCAGCGTAGGGGACTACAGCTCCTACAATGAGCAGTTCTTC. Translation gives CASSVGDYSSYNEQFF.

The chain links TRBV28 to TRBJ1-2; D is possibly TRBD1 (6 bases). The length of the CDR3 is 13 residues. V lost 5 bases, J lost 8 bases, and 15 bases lay in between. Germline V lookup: CDR1 MDHEN, CDR2 SYDVKM. The CDR3 spells CASSPGLRGGYTF. The CDR3 DNA reads TGTGCCAGCAGTCCAGGGCTCAGGGGCGGCTACACCTTC.

This chain links TRBV5-6 with TRBJ2-7; D is unclear. There are 11 residues in the CDR3. Trimming cost V 3 bases and J 0 bases, with 1 base left between them. CDR1 SGHDT and CDR2 YYEEEE come from the germline V gene. The CDR3 loop is CASSYSYEQYF. The DNA of the CDR3 is TGTGCCAGCAGCTACTCCTACGAGCAGTACTTC.

V and J are TRBV6-5 and TRBJ2-7; D may be TRBD1 (5 bases). Trimming removed 5 bases from V and 2 bases from J, with 13 bases in between. From germline, CDR1 is MNHEY and CDR2 SVGAGI. This CDR3 region has 14 residues. The chain's CDR3 is CASSEMGLPYEQYF. The CDR3 coding sequence is TGTGCCAGCAGTGAGATGGGGCTTCCCTACGAGCAGTACTTC.

A remark on this clone: The same CDR3 arises from other DNA sequences in this sample as well. The chain has TRBV5-1 and TRBJ1-1; tentative D call: TRBD1 (6 bases). The CDR3 extends over 15 amino acids. The V end lost 1 base, the J end lost 0 bases, and 10 bases lay between the germline ends. Germline CDR1 is SGHRS and CDR2 is YFSETQ. The DNA for the CDR3 is TGCGCCAGCAGCTTGTTAGGGGGGGTGAACACTGAAGCTTTCTTT. This gives the protein CASSLLGGVNTEAFF.

This clone was recorded only once. This chain links TRBV6-5 with TRBJ1-3; weak D call: TRBD1 (5 bases). Trimming stripped 8 bases from V and 0 bases from J, with 14 bases between. The CDR3 has 15 amino acids. Germline-derived CDR1 and CDR2 are MNHEY and SVGAGI. The chain's CDR3 is CASRQDTYSGNTIYF. CDR3 bases: TGTGCCAGCCGCCAGGACACTTACTCTGGAAACACCATATATTTT.

The J gene is TRBJ1-2, the V gene TRBV7-9; 7 nucleotides line up with TRBD1. V lost 6 bases, J lost 6 bases, and 4 bases stayed unmatched. The CDR3 runs to 12 residues. Germline V gene lookup returns CDR1 SEHNR and CDR2 FQNEAQ (reference sequence). CDR3 sequence reads: CASRLTGHGYTF. For the CDR3, the DNA is TGTGCCAGCAGATTGACAGGGCATGGCTACACCTTC.

This clone showed up just a few times. This sequence joins TRBV10-2 and TRBJ1-5, with unresolved D. From germline, CDR1 is WSHSY and CDR2 SAAADI. V dropped 6 bases and J dropped 0 bases, with 15 bases sitting between them. The CDR3 loop spans 16 amino acids. This CDR3 reads CASRHAGSYSNQPQHF. CDR3 DNA: TGCGCCAGCAGGCACGCGGGCAGCTATAGCAATCAGCCCCAGCATTTT.

The CDR3 DNA reads as TGCGCCAGCAGCTTGACAGACACCTACGAGCAGTACTTC. This codes for CASSLTDTYEQYF. The chain combines TRBV5-1 with TRBJ2-7; no reliable D call. The CDR3 is 13 amino acids. The germline V gene has CDR1 SGHRS and CDR2 YFSETQ. V was shortened by 1 base and J by 2 bases, with 7 bases between the two germline ends.

This clone was found a few times. The chain employs TRBV19 and TRBJ2-3; D not resolved. CDR3 length equals 14 residues. Germline-derived CDR1 and CDR2 are LNHDA and SQIVND (reference sequence). The V and J ends lost 4 bases and 4 bases respectively, with 12 bases between them. CDR3 DNA sequence: TGTGCCAGTAGTACCAATGCATGGGCAGATACGCAGTATTTT. This encodes CASSTNAWADTQYF.

This chain links TRBV5-1 with TRBJ1-1; 8 nucleotides line up with TRBD1. CDR3 length equals 12 residues. V shed 4 bases and J 8 bases; nucleotides not matched to a gene: 4. Germline V gene lookup returns CDR1 SGHRS and CDR2 YFSETQ. CDR3: CASSKDRGEAFF. As DNA, the CDR3 is TGCGCCAGCAGCAAAGACAGGGGAGAAGCTTTCTTT.

The chain combines TRBV28 with TRBJ1-1, with D uncertain. Trimming removed 5 bases at V and 6 bases at J, with 16 bases between. The germline V gene has CDR1 MDHEN and CDR2 SYDVKM. This CDR3 comprises 14 residues. CDR3 nucleotide sequence: TGTGCCAGCAGTAACAGAGGGCTTAGGCCTGAAGCTTTCTTT. Translating gives CASSNRGLRPEAFF.

This clone was detected only a few times. The chain links TRBV30 to TRBJ2-4; TRBD1 matches at 8 bases. Per the germline V gene, CDR1 is GTSNPN and CDR2 is SVGIG (reference sequence). This CDR3 spans 13 amino acids. The V gene end was trimmed by 4 bases and the J gene end by 8 bases; junction bases not matched to a gene: 7. The CDR3 sequence: CAWNTRGPDIQYF. The CDR3 coding sequence is TGTGCCTGGAACACCAGGGGGCCGGACATTCAGTACTTC. The full variable domain, with the rest looked up from reference TRBV30 and TRBJ2-4, is SQTIHQWPATLVQPVGSPLSLECTVEGTSNPNLYWYRQAAGRGLQLLFYSVGIGQISSEVPQNLSASRPQDRQFILSSKKLLLSDSGFYLCAWNTRGPDIQYFGAGTRLSVL.

The genes are TRBV9 and TRBJ1-1; the D gene is possibly TRBD1 (5 bases). Germline V gives CDR1 SGDLS, CDR2 YYNGEE. V was clipped by 3 bases and J by 3 bases, with 15 bases between them. This CDR3 has 15 amino acids. CDR3 sequence: CASSASGARHTEAFF. CDR3 nucleotide sequence: TGTGCCAGCAGCGCCTCTGGGGCGAGGCACACTGAAGCTTTCTTT.

The chain links TRBV7-9 to TRBJ2-5; D is perhaps TRBD1 (5 bases). Between the trimmed V and J ends, which lost 5 bases and 7 bases, there was a span of 8 bases. Germline V gives CDR1 SEHNR, CDR2 FQNEAQ (reference sequence). The CDR3 runs to 11 residues. The DNA for the CDR3 is TGTGCCAGCAGCCCCCAGGGGACCCAGTACTTC. It is translated as CASSPQGTQYF.